A single sample gave rise to the 17 T cell receptor beta chains below, sequenced in a study of cytomegalovirus exposure and HLA in healthy donors. The PCR had 60 Vbeta and 13 Jbeta primers. The table came from immunoSEQ multiplex PCR; TCRdb's copy has only in-frame clones and leaves some out. The data show 150,000 to 200,000 clones, with about 80% seen just once and approximately 10% held by the top ten. What was sequenced was PBMCs. The receptors were sampled from a young man in good health and CMV-seropositive.

This sequence joins TRBV29-1 and TRBJ1-2; 9 positions match TRBD1. CDR3 length equals 12 residues. V shed 4 bases, J shed 4 bases, and the junction held 1 base outside the gene matches. CDR1 and CDR2 from the germline V gene are SQVTM and ANQGSEA. CDR3: CSVAGQGYGYTF. Here the CDR3 DNA reads TGCAGCGTTGCGGGACAGGGCTATGGCTACACCTTC.

This clone was picked up one time. The gene calls are TRBV5-6 and TRBJ2-5; D remains ambiguous. In germline, CDR1 is SGHDT, CDR2 YYEEEE. Deletions cut 1 base from V and 3 bases from J, with 10 bases between. The CDR3 has 14 amino acids. CDR3 DNA sequence: TGTGCCAGCAGCTTGCAGGCAGAGAAAGAGACCCAGTACTTC. Its protein is CASSLQAEKETQYF.

This sequence joins TRBV6-1 and TRBJ1-2; no clear D. V shed 3 bases and J shed 4 bases, with 12 bases lying between them. Germline CDR1 and CDR2: MNHNS and SASEGT. The CDR3 loop spans 14 amino acids. This CDR3 reads CASSDESSPYGYTF. The CDR3 nucleotides read TGTGCCAGCAGTGATGAGTCATCTCCCTATGGCTACACCTTC.

The chain recombines TRBV7-9 with TRBJ1-3; weak D call: TRBD1 (6 bases). The CDR3 spans 19 residues. From germline, CDR1 is SEHNR and CDR2 FQNEAQ (reference sequence). V gave up 4 bases and J gave up 3 bases, with 25 bases separating them. CDR3 in amino acids: CASSSQQGEGPSVGNTIYF. CDR3 sequence (DNA): TGTGCCAGCAGCTCTCAACAGGGCGAAGGTCCGTCTGTTGGAAACACCATATATTTT.

The chain couples TRBV30 to TRBJ1-2; TRBD1 is a possible D gene (6 bases). V was pared by 4 bases and J by 4 bases, with 13 bases between. CDR1 and CDR2 (germline): GTSNPN, SVGIG (reference sequence). The CDR3 is 13 amino acids. The DNA for the CDR3 is TGTGCCTGGACCCGGACAGCCGGCTATGGCTACACCTTC. Amino acids: CAWTRTAGYGYTF.

This chain links TRBV20-1 with TRBJ1-5, with D unresolved. There are 11 residues in the CDR3. CDR1 DFQATT and CDR2 SNEGSKA come from the germline V gene (reference sequence). V lost 3 bases, J lost 7 bases, and 7 bases lay in between. CDR3 coding DNA: TGCAGTGCTAGGGGCAGACAGCCCCAGCATTTT. Its protein product is CSARGRQPQHF.

V and J are TRBV7-3 and TRBJ1-3; no reliable D call. The CDR3 runs to 15 residues. Trimming cost V 4 bases and J 8 bases, with 18 bases left between them. Germline V gene sequence: CDR1 SGHTA, CDR2 FQGTGA. The CDR3 coding sequence is TGTGCCAGCAGCTCTCAATGCTATAGAGGAGACACCATATATTTT. Amino acids: CASSSQCYRGDTIYF. Using reference TRBV7-3 and TRBJ1-3 for the parts outside the CDR3, the full variable domain is GAGVSQTPSNKVTEKGKYVELRCDPISGHTALYWYRQSLGQGPEFLIYFQGTGAADDSGLPNDRFFAVRPEGSVSTLKIQRTERGDSAVYLCASSSQCYRGDTIYFGEGSWLTVV.

J is TRBJ1-5 and V is TRBV9; perhaps TRBD1 as D (5 bases). Germline V gives CDR1 SGDLS, CDR2 YYNGEE. The CDR3 has 13 residues. Trimming removed 3 bases at V and 2 bases at J, with 6 bases between. The CDR3 reads CASSEGRNQPQHF. The DNA for the CDR3 is TGTGCCAGCAGCGAGGGGCGCAATCAGCCCCAGCATTTT.

The chain couples TRBV6-1 to TRBJ1-5; D is uncertain. Germline CDR1 reads MNHNS; CDR2 reads SASEGT. The CDR3 runs to 13 residues. V shed 3 bases and J shed 3 bases, with 6 bases lying between them. CDR3 sequence: CASSEDFNQPQHF. The CDR3 bases are TGTGCCAGCAGTGAGGACTTCAATCAGCCCCAGCATTTT.

The gene calls are TRBV10-1 and TRBJ2-4, with TRBD1 matching 7 bases. Germline V gene lookup returns CDR1 WNHNN and CDR2 SYGVQD (reference sequence). The CDR3 extends over 13 amino acids. V gave up 3 bases and J gave up 7 bases; unmatched junction bases: 3. The CDR3 nucleotides are TGCGCCAGCAGTGATGGCAGGGGGAACATTCAGTACTTC. Protein sequence: CASSDGRGNIQYF.

The rearrangement joins TRBV6-5 to TRBJ2-1; TRBD1 is a possible D gene (6 bases). The V and J ends lost 6 bases and 1 base respectively, with 10 bases between them. CDR3 size: 14 residues. Germline V gene data show CDR1 as MNHEY and CDR2 as SVGAGI. The CDR3 loop is CASSQGSSYNEQFF. DNA for the CDR3: TGTGCCAGCAGCCAGGGGTCTTCCTACAATGAGCAGTTCTTC.

This clone has just one count. The CDR3 coding sequence is TGTGCCAGCAGCTTAGGCTCTAGCGCTGAAGGGCCCGAGCAGTACTTC. Its protein product is CASSLGSSAEGPEQYF. This chain connects TRBV7-9 to TRBJ2-7; a weak D match, TRBD2 (6 bases). Germline CDR1 is SEHNR and CDR2 is FQNEAQ (reference sequence). V shed 1 base and J shed 6 bases, with 19 bases lying between them. This CDR3 region has 16 residues. The entire variable domain, with the rest obtained from reference TRBV7-9 and TRBJ2-7, is as follows: DTGVSQNPRHKITKRGQNVTFRCDPISEHNRLYWYRQTLGQGPEFLTYFQNEAQLEKSRLLSDRFSAERPKGSFSTLEIQRTEQGDSAMYLCASSLGSSAEGPEQYFGPGTRLTVT.

This chain uses TRBV6-1 with TRBJ1-2; the D is unclear. Germline values: CDR1 MNHNS, CDR2 SASEGT. The CDR3 consists of 14 residues. Trimming stripped 4 bases from V and 9 bases from J, with 18 bases between. The CDR3 bases are TGTGCCAGCAGTGTAACAGCAGCTTTGGCAAGCTACACCTTC. This sequence encodes CASSVTAALASYTF.

This rearrangement joins TRBV18 to TRBJ2-1; 12 bases agree with TRBD2. The CDR3 contains 14 residues. Germline CDR1 is KGHSH and CDR2 is LQKENI. V gave up 3 bases and J gave up 9 bases; unmatched junction bases: 3. CDR3 coding DNA: TGTGCCAGCTCACCGCCGGGACTAGCGGGTGAGCAGTTCTTC. Encoded protein: CASSPPGLAGEQFF.

In its sample, this clone was seen once. The chain employs TRBV9 and TRBJ2-7, with D maybe TRBD2 (6 bases). The length of the CDR3 is 15 residues. Trimming stripped 3 bases from V and 2 bases from J, with 15 bases between. In germline, CDR1 is SGDLS, CDR2 YYNGEE. The CDR3 loop is CASSGEAGRTYEQYF. CDR3 DNA sequence: TGTGCCAGCAGCGGCGAAGCGGGTAGGACCTACGAGCAGTACTTC. The full variable domain, completed using reference TRBV9 and TRBJ2-7, is DSGVTQTPKHLITATGQRVTLRCSPRSGDLSVYWYQQSLDQGLQFLIQYYNGEERAKGNILERFSAQQFPDLHSELNLSSLELGDSALYFCASSGEAGRTYEQYFGPGTRLTVT.

This clone came up a few times. The chain has TRBV5-1 and TRBJ2-2; the match to TRBD1 covers 8 bases. Germline CDR1 and CDR2: SGHRS and YFSETQ. The length of the CDR3 is 14 residues. Trimming removed 4 bases from V and 6 bases from J; junction bases left unmatched: 5. The CDR3 nucleotides are TGCGCCAGCAGCCCAGACAGGGGACCCGGGGAGCTGTTTTTT. Its protein product is CASSPDRGPGELFF.

V usage is TRBV4-3 and J usage is TRBJ2-5; no clear D. With the DNA end fitting TRBJ2-7 better, the J assignment may be wrong. The CDR3 covers 15 residues. CDR1 and CDR2 from the germline V gene are LGHNA and YSLEER. The CDR3 loop is CASSQDAAPSYEQYF. For the CDR3, the DNA is TGCGCCAGCAGCCAAGACGCTGCCCCTTCCTACGAGCAGTACTTC.